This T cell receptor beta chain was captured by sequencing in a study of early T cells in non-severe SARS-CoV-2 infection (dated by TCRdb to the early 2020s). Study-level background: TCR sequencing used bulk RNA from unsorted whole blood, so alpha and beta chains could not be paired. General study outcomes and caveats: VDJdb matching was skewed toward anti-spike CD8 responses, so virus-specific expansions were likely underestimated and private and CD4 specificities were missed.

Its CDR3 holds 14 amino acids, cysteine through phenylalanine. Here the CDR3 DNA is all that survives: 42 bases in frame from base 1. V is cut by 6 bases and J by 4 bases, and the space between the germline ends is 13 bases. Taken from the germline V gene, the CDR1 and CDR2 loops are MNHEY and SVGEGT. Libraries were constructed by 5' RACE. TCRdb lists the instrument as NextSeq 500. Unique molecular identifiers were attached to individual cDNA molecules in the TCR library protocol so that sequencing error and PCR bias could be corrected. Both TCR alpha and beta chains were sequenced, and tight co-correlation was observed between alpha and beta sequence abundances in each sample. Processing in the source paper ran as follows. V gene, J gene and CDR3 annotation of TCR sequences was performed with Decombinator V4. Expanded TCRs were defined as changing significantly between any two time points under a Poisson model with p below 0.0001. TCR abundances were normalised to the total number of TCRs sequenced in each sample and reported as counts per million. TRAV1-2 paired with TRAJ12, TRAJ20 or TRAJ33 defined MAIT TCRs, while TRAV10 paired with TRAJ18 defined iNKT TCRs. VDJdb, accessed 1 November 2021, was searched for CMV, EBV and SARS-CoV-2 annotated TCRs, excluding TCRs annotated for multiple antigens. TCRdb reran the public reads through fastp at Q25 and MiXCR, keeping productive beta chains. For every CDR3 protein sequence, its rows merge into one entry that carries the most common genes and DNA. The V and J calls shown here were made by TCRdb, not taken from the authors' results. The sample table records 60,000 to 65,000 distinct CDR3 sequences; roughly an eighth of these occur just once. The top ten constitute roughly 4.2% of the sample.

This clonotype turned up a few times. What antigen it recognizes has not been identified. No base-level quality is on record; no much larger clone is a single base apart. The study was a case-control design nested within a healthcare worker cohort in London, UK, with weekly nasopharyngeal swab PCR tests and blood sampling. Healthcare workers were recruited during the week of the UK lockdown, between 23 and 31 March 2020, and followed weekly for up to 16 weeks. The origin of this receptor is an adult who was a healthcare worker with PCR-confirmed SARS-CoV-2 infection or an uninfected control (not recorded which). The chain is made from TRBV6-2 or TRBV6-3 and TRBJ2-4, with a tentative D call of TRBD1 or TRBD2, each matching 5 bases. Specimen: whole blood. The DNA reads TGTGCCAGCAGACTACAGGACTCAAAAAACATTCAGTACTTC. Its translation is CASRLQDSKNIQYF.